Described below is a single T cell receptor beta chain sequence and its context. Its target is unknown. Reverse transcription of all isolated RNA meant that expressed TCRB transcripts were sequenced. Average reads for naive, central memory and regulatory T cell samples were about 3.57 million. Profiling relied on immunoSEQ multiplex PCR, and the TCRdb table lists in-frame clones only, not all of them. The data show about 700,000 clones, with roughly 13% seen just once and 0.02% to 0.025% held by the top ten. This specimen comes from a study of beta chain features in type 1 diabetes. As for the study in general: Regarding age, gender and cell yields, patients proved similar to healthy donors.

Study-level points and caveats: Diminished insertions and augmented deletions at VDJ junctions characterized type 1 diabetes patients. Type 1 diabetes patients had moderately but significantly shorter TCRB CDR3s in all four CD4+ subsets. Over-representation of high TCR-expressing cells was a possible consequence of cDNA sequencing.

The CDR3 contains 15 residues. J was trimmed by 7 bases and V by 5 bases; bases with no gene match: 8. CDR1 and CDR2 (germline): SEHNR, FQNEAQ (reference sequence). The chain employs TRBV7-9 and TRBJ1-3; TRBD1 agrees at 10 bases. The sequence was collected from a man between 18 and 29 years old with type 1 diabetes. Sequences were obtained from naive CD4+ T cells from blood. The CDR3 spells CASSTLTGGPNTIYF. CDR3 nucleotides: TGTGCCAGCAGCACCCTGACAGGGGGCCCGAACACCATATATTTT.